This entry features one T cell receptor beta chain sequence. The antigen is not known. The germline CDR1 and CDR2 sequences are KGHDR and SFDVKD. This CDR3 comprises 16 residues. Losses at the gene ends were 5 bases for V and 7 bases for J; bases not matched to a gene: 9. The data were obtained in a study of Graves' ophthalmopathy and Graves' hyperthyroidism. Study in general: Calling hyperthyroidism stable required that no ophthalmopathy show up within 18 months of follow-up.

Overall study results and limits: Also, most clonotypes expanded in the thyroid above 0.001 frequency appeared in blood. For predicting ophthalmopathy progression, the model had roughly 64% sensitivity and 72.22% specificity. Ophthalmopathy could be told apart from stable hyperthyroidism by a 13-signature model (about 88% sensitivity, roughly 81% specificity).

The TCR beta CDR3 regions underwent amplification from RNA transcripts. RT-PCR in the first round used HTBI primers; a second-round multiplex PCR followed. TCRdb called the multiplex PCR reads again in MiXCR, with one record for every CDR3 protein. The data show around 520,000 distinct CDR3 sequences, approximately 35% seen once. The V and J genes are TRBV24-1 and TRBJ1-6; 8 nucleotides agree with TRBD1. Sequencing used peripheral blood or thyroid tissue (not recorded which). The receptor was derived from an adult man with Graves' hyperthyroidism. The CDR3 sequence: CATSATGDARNSPLHF. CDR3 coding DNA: TGTGCCACCAGTGCGACAGGGGACGCGAGAAATTCACCCCTCCACTTT.